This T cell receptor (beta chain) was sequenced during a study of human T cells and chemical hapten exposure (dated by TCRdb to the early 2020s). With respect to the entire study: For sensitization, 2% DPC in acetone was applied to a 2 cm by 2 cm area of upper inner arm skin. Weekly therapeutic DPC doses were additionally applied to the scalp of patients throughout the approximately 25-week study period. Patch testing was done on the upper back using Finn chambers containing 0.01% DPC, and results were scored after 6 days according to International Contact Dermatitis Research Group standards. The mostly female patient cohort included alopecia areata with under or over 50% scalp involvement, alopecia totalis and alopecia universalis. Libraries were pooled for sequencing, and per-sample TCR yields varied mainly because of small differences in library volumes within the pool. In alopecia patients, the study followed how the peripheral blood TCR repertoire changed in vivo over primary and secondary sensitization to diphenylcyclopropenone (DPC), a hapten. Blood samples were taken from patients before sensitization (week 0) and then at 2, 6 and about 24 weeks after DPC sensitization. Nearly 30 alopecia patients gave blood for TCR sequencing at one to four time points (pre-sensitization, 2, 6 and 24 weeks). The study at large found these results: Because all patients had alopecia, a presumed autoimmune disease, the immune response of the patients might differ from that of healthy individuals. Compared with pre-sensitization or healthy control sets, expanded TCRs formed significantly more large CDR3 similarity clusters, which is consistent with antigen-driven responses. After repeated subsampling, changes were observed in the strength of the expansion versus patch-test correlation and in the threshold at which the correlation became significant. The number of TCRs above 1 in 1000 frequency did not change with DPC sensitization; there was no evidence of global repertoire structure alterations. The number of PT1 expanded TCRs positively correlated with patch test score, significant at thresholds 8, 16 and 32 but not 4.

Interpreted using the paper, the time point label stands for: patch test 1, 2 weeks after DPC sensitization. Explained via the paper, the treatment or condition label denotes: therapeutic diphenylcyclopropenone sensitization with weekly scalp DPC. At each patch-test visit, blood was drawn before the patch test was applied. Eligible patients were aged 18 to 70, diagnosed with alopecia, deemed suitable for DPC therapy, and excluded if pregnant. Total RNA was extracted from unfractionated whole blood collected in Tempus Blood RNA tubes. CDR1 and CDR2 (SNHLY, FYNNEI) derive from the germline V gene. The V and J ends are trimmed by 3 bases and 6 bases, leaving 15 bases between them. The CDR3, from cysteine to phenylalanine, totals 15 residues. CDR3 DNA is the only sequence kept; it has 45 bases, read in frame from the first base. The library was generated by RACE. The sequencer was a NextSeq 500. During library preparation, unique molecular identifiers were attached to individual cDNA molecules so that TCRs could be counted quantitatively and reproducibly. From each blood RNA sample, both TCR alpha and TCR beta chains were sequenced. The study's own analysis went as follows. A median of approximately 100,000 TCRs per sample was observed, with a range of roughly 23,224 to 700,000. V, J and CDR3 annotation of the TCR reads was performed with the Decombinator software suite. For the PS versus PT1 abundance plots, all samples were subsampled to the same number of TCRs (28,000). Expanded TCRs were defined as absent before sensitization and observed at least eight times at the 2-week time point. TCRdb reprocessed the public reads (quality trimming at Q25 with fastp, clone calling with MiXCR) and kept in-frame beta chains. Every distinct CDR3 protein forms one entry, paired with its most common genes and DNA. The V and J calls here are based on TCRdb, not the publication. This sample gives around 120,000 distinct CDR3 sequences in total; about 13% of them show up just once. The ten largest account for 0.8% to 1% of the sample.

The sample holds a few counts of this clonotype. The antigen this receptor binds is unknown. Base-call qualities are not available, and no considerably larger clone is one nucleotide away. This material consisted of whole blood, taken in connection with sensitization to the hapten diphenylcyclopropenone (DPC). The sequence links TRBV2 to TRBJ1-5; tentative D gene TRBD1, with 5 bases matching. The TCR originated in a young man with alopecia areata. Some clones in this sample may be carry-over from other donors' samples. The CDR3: CASSEEEAGTQPQHF. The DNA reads TGTGCCAGCAGTGAGGAAGAAGCAGGGACTCAGCCCCAGCATTTT.